The 19 T cell receptor beta chains listed next were all sequenced from one sample in a study of shared clonotypes between healthy human individuals (dated by TCRdb to about 2020). Libraries were constructed by the immunoSEQ multiplex PCR assay. Drawn from immuneACCESS, this table holds only the in-frame rearrangements with V and J called that TCRdb kept. Clones are partly lost; checked studies trace under half to an unresolved V gene and leave the rest unexplained. This sample gives roughly 500,000 clones in total; almost 97% of them show up just once. The ten largest make up about 0.057% of the sample. The specimen was naive CD4+ T cells sorted from blood. The meaning of the sample's cell subset or site label: CD45RA+ positively selected. The receptors shown here come from a woman aged 30 to 39 in good health.

This chain connects TRBV15 to TRBJ1-6, with D perhaps matching TRBD1 (6 bases). CDR3 length: 18 amino acids. V was shortened by 1 base and J by 7 bases, with 20 bases between the two germline ends. Germline loops: CDR1 LNHNV, CDR2 YYDKDF (reference sequence). The CDR3 coding sequence is TGTGCCACCAGCAGAGGAGGGGGTCCGGGACACGGAAATTCACCCCTCCACTTT. As protein: CATSRGGGPGHGNSPLHF.

The chain links TRBV25-1 to TRBJ1-1; 8 nucleotides agree with TRBD1. From germline, CDR1 is MGHDK and CDR2 SYGVNS. CDR3 size: 16 residues. After removal of 8 bases from V and 3 bases from J, the junction contained 14 bases not matched to a gene. The chain's CDR3 is CASGRQGWYGDTEAFF. DNA of the CDR3: TGTGCCAGCGGCAGACAGGGGTGGTATGGGGACACTGAAGCTTTCTTT.

The rearrangement links TRBV10-2 to TRBJ2-4; unclear D gene. V gave up 4 bases and J gave up 1 base, with 8 bases separating them. This CDR3 contains 14 residues. The V gene's germline CDR1 is WSHSY and CDR2 SAAADI. This chain's CDR3 is CASSGSSAKNIQYF. CDR3 nucleotide sequence: TGCGCCAGCAGTGGTTCTAGTGCCAAAAACATTCAGTACTTC.

J is TRBJ2-5 and V is TRBV11-2, with a tentative D call TRBD1 (6 bases). TRBJ2-7 explains the end of the DNA better; the J call may be wrong. This CDR3 spans 15 amino acids. Germline V gene data show CDR1 as SGHAT and CDR2 as FQNNGV. The CDR3 sequence: CASSSSGTSFYEQYF. The CDR3 DNA follows: TGTGCCAGCAGCTCCTCCGGGACAAGCTTTTACGAGCAGTACTTC.

The gene calls are TRBV5-6 and TRBJ2-1; the match to TRBD2 covers 8 bases. The CDR3 is 16 amino acids. V dropped 3 bases and J dropped 4; count of bases not matched to a gene: 9. Per germline, CDR1 SGHDT and CDR2 YYEEEE. This CDR3 reads CASSSHGRGFYNEQFF. In DNA form, the CDR3 reads TGTGCCAGCAGCTCCCACGGGAGGGGGTTTTACAATGAGCAGTTCTTC.

The chain recombines TRBV5-1 with TRBJ2-7; 13 positions match TRBD2. Germline V gives CDR1 SGHRS, CDR2 YFSETQ. The CDR3 is 15 amino acids. V lost 4 bases to trimming and J lost 5 bases; unmatched junction nucleotides: 6. Written as DNA, the CDR3 is TGCGCCAGCAGCCTCGGACTAGCGGGAGCCCACGAGCAGTACTTC. This encodes CASSLGLAGAHEQYF.

V is TRBV19 and J is TRBJ1-5, with 7 bases aligning to TRBD1. CDR1 and CDR2 from the germline V gene are LNHDA and SQIVND (reference sequence). Trimming took 5 bases from V and 0 from J; bases not matched to a gene: 7. The CDR3 runs 16 residues. The CDR3 DNA reads as TGTGCCAGTAGTCCGGGACAGCAATTTAGCAATCAGCCCCAGCATTTT. This codes for CASSPGQQFSNQPQHF. Looking up the rest from reference TRBV19 and TRBJ1-5 gives the full variable domain: DGGITQSPKYLFRKEGQNVTLSCEQNLNHDAMYWYRQDPGQGLRLIYYSQIVNDFQKGDIAEGYSVSREKKESFPLTVTSAQKNPTAFYLCASSPGQQFSNQPQHFGDGTRLSIL.

The chain joins TRBV28 to TRBJ2-7; 8 nucleotides line up with TRBD2. The CDR3 covers 15 residues. The germline CDR1 and CDR2 sequences are MDHEN and SYDVKM. Germline trimming cut 3 bases from V and 2 bases from J; bases unmatched to any gene: 6. The CDR3 sequence: CASSFAGGSTYEQYF. The CDR3, as DNA: TGTGCCAGCAGTTTTGCGGGGGGCTCCACCTACGAGCAGTACTTC.

For this clone: At the DNA level, this CDR3 is encoded by other sequences in the same sample as well. V is TRBV19 and J is TRBJ2-3, with TRBD1 matching over 7 bases. CDR3 length: 15 residues. Per the germline V gene, CDR1 is LNHDA and CDR2 is SQIVND (reference sequence). Losses at the gene ends were 2 bases for V and 4 bases for J; bases not matched to a gene: 6. The CDR3 reads CASSILAGGADTQYF. The CDR3 DNA reads TGTGCCAGTAGTATATTGGCAGGGGGAGCAGATACGCAGTATTTT.

CDR3 sequence (DNA): TGTGCCAGCAGTTACGCGATGGGCTCCTACGAGCAGTACTTC. Translating it yields CASSYAMGSYEQYF. The chain combines TRBV6-6 with TRBJ2-7, with unresolved D. Per the germline V gene, CDR1 is MNHNY and CDR2 is SVGAGI (reference sequence). The CDR3 is made up of 14 amino acids. Trimming took off 2 bases at V and 0 bases at J, with 8 bases between the two ends.

This clone showed up just once. This rearrangement joins TRBV7-8 to TRBJ2-5; 12 bases fit TRBD2. V shed 2 bases and J 4 bases; nucleotides not matched to a gene: 5. The CDR3 has 16 residues. Germline lookup yields CDR1 SGHVS and CDR2 FQNEAQ. The CDR3 here is CASSLLLAGGRETQYF. In DNA form, the CDR3 reads TGTGCCAGCAGCTTACTACTAGCGGGAGGTAGAGAGACCCAGTACTTC. The full variable domain, in which reference TRBV7-8 and TRBJ2-5 provide the parts outside the CDR3, is GAGVSQSPRYKVAKRGQDVALRCDPISGHVSLFWYQQALGQGPEFLTYFQNEAQLDKSGLPSDRFFAERPEGSVSTLKIQRTQQEDSAVYLCASSLLLAGGRETQYFGPGTRLLVL.

The genes are TRBV29-1 and TRBJ2-5; D gene unclear. The germline V gene has CDR1 SQVTM and CDR2 ANQGSEA. Trimming cost V 2 bases and J 2 bases, with 9 bases left between them. The CDR3 loop spans 13 amino acids. The chain's CDR3 is CSVESAAQETQYF. As DNA, the CDR3 is TGCAGCGTTGAATCGGCAGCTCAAGAGACCCAGTACTTC.

The rearrangement links TRBV19 to TRBJ1-5; no definite D call. From germline, CDR1 is LNHDA and CDR2 SQIVND (reference sequence). The CDR3 is 13 residues long. V was trimmed by 4 bases and J by 2 bases, leaving 6 bases between them. Here the CDR3 DNA reads TGTGCCAGTAGTAATGAACGCAATCAGCCCCAGCATTTT. Translating it yields CASSNERNQPQHF.

The gene calls are TRBV2 and TRBJ2-5, with 7 positions matching TRBD1. Per the germline V gene, CDR1 is SNHLY and CDR2 is FYNNEI. The length of the CDR3 is 14 residues. With V trimmed by 5 bases and J by 4 bases, 7 bases remained unmatched. CDR3 sequence reads: CASSKGTAIETQYF. DNA of the CDR3: TGTGCCAGCAGTAAAGGGACAGCTATAGAGACCCAGTACTTC.

A few counts support this clone. Other DNA variants within this sample encode the same CDR3. The genes are TRBV29-1 and TRBJ1-1, with no clear D. Germline CDR1 is SQVTM and CDR2 is ANQGSEA. V was cut by 7 bases and J by 1 base, with 7 bases left in between. The CDR3 has 11 amino acids. CDR3 sequence reads: CSGRENTEAFF. CDR3 coding DNA: TGCAGCGGGAGAGAGAACACTGAAGCTTTCTTT.

The chain links TRBV13 to TRBJ1-1; D possibly corresponds to TRBD1 (5 bases). The CDR3 totals 13 residues. Germline CDR1 and CDR2: PRHDT and FYEKMQ (reference sequence). Trimming took off 3 bases at V and 5 bases at J, with 10 bases between the two ends. CDR3 amino acids: CASSLGPTTEAFF. The CDR3 nucleotides read TGTGCCAGCAGCTTGGGACCGACTACTGAAGCTTTCTTT.

This clone was seen only once. J is TRBJ1-2 and V is TRBV11-2; D is possibly TRBD1 (5 bases). In germline, CDR1 is SGHAT, CDR2 FQNNGV. V was clipped by 1 base and J by 0 bases, with 15 bases between them. The CDR3 is made up of 17 amino acids. As DNA, the CDR3 is TGTGCCAGCAGCTTAGCTAGGGGACTAGGTTCTAACTATGGCTACACCTTC. This translates into CASSLARGLGSNYGYTF.

The V and J genes are TRBV30 and TRBJ2-5; perhaps TRBD2 as D (5 bases). Germline V lookup: CDR1 GTSNPN, CDR2 SVGIG (reference sequence). V was pared by 5 bases and J by 4 bases, with 26 bases between. The CDR3 is 17 residues long. The CDR3 DNA reads as TGTGCCTGGGACGGCCCGGGCGGGCGATTGGGCAGAGAGACCCAGTACTTC. Translation: CAWDGPGGRLGRETQYF.

This rearrangement joins TRBV2 to TRBJ2-1; no clear D. The V and J ends lost 8 bases and 9 bases respectively, with 8 bases between them. This CDR3 region has 10 residues. In germline, CDR1 is SNHLY, CDR2 FYNNEI. The CDR3 loop is CASSAGEQFF. In nucleotides, the CDR3 is TGTGCCAGCTCTGCCGGTGAGCAGTTCTTC.